These T cell receptor beta chains were read from a single sample in a study of vaccination and CD4 T cells after COVID-19. Their specific antigens are unknown. From the PCR reads, TCRdb called clonotypes with MiXCR, one entry per CDR3 protein. The table lists some 20,000 distinct CDR3 sequences, 52% of them singletons, with around 7% in the top ten. Sequencing input: CD4+ T cells from blood, cultured in vitro. The receptors were sampled from a human donor who had recovered from COVID-19. The CDR3 runs from the conserved cysteine through the conserved F or W. D genes are given only for firm matches. Size is omitted from some rows. Given values are once, few, many or a class for expanded clones.

abundance: NA; d_gene: NA; v_gene: TRBV20-1; j_gene: TRBJ2-3; CDR3aa: CSVRTANTDTQYF; CDR3nt: TGCAGTGTACGGACAGCGAACACAGATACGCAGTATTTT
abundance: few; d_gene: NA; v_gene: TRBV20-1; j_gene: TRBJ2-3; CDR3aa: CSARAAGVRDTQYF; CDR3nt: TGCAGTGCTAGAGCTGCGGGTGTTCGAGATACGCAGTATTTT
abundance: NA; d_gene: NA; v_gene: TRBV12-3/TRBV12-4; j_gene: TRBJ1-2; CDR3aa: CASSGARGSNYGYTF; CDR3nt: TGCGCCAGCAGTGGGGCGCGGGGATCTAACTATGGCTACACCTTC
abundance: few; d_gene: NA; v_gene: TRBV21-1; j_gene: TRBJ1-5; CDR3aa: CASTSCRTTLCSNQPQHF; CDR3nt: TGTGCCAGCACAAGTTGCCGGACGACTCTGTGTAGCAATCAGCCCCAGCATTTT
abundance: NA; d_gene: TRBD2; v_gene: TRBV19; j_gene: TRBJ2-7; CDR3aa: CASSKGTSGSYEQYF; CDR3nt: TGTGCCAGTAGTAAAGGGACTAGCGGATCCTACGAGCAGTACTTC
abundance: NA; d_gene: TRBD2; v_gene: TRBV28; j_gene: TRBJ2-3; CDR3aa: CASSLLFPRLAGGQDTQYF; CDR3nt: TGTGCCAGCAGTTTATTATTCCCAAGACTAGCGGGAGGGCAAGATACGCAGTATTTT
abundance: NA; d_gene: TRBD2; v_gene: TRBV20-1; j_gene: TRBJ2-7; CDR3aa: CSARDWTSGSYEQYF; CDR3nt: TGCAGTGCTAGAGATTGGACTAGCGGCTCCTACGAGCAGTACTTC
abundance: few; d_gene: TRBD2; v_gene: TRBV6-1; j_gene: TRBJ2-7; CDR3aa: CASTLTSGGYEQYF; CDR3nt: TGTGCCAGCACACTGACTAGCGGGGGGTACGAGCAGTACTTC
abundance: few; d_gene: NA; v_gene: TRBV7-6; j_gene: TRBJ1-1; CDR3aa: CASSLRANTEAFF; CDR3nt: TGTGCCAGCAGCTTACGGGCGAACACTGAAGCTTTCTTT
abundance: NA; d_gene: NA; v_gene: TRBV2; j_gene: TRBJ2-7; CDR3aa: CASSVLEVGVEQYF; CDR3nt: TGTGCCAGCAGTGTACTAGAGGTTGGGGTCGAGCAGTACTTC
abundance: few; d_gene: TRBD2; v_gene: TRBV20-1; j_gene: TRBJ2-5; CDR3aa: CSARGASGEETQYF; CDR3nt: TGCAGTGCTAGAGGGGCTAGCGGAGAAGAGACCCAGTACTTC
abundance: NA; d_gene: NA; v_gene: TRBV6-1; j_gene: TRBJ1-5; CDR3aa: CASSGTNQPQHF; CDR3nt: TGTGCCAGCAGCGGAACTAATCAGCCCCAGCATTTT
abundance: NA; d_gene: NA; v_gene: TRBV6-2/TRBV6-3; j_gene: TRBJ1-2; CDR3aa: CASSYFGQNYGYTF; CDR3nt: TGTGCCAGCAGTTACTTTGGACAAAACTATGGCTACACCTTC
abundance: NA; d_gene: TRBD1; v_gene: TRBV20-1; j_gene: TRBJ2-5; CDR3aa: CSAPTGGGETQYF; CDR3nt: TGCAGTGCTCCTACAGGGGGCGGTGAGACCCAGTACTTC
abundance: NA; d_gene: NA; v_gene: TRBV19; j_gene: TRBJ1-5; CDR3aa: CASIPGGSNQPQHF; CDR3nt: TGTGCCAGTATCCCCGGAGGGTCCAATCAGCCCCAGCATTTT
abundance: NA; d_gene: NA; v_gene: TRBV25-1; j_gene: TRBJ2-3; CDR3aa: CASSKVTDTQYF; CDR3nt: TGTGCCAGCAGTAAGGTCACAGATACGCAGTATTTT
abundance: NA; d_gene: TRBD1; v_gene: TRBV6-1; j_gene: TRBJ1-2; CDR3aa: CASRRQGALGYTF; CDR3nt: TGTGCCAGCAGACGACAGGGGGCCCTTGGCTACACCTTC
abundance: NA; d_gene: NA; v_gene: TRBV7-9; j_gene: TRBJ1-1; CDR3aa: CASSLEFEGLMNTEAFF; CDR3nt: TGTGCCAGCAGCTTAGAGTTTGAGGGACTAATGAACACTGAAGCTTTCTTT
abundance: NA; d_gene: NA; v_gene: TRBV19; j_gene: TRBJ1-6; CDR3aa: CASSTGTDNSPLHF; CDR3nt: TGTGCCAGTAGTACCGGGACTGATAATTCACCCCTCCACTTT
abundance: NA; d_gene: NA; v_gene: TRBV6-5; j_gene: TRBJ2-7; CDR3aa: CASSSLARGGEQYF; CDR3nt: TGTGCCAGCAGTTCCCTGGCCAGGGGCGGCGAGCAGTACTTC
abundance: NA; d_gene: NA; v_gene: TRBV12-3/TRBV12-4; j_gene: TRBJ1-4; CDR3aa: CASSLRYGTENEKLFF; CDR3nt: TGTGCCAGCAGTTTACGTTATGGAACCGAGAATGAAAAACTGTTTTTT
abundance: NA; d_gene: NA; v_gene: TRBV2; j_gene: TRBJ1-2; CDR3aa: CASSQQGRNYGYTF; CDR3nt: TGTGCCAGCAGTCAACAGGGACGAAACTATGGCTACACCTTC
abundance: NA; d_gene: NA; v_gene: TRBV7-9; j_gene: TRBJ1-2; CDR3aa: CASSGQLNYGYTF; CDR3nt: TGTGCCAGCAGCGGACAGTTAAACTATGGCTACACCTTC
abundance: NA; d_gene: TRBD2; v_gene: TRBV7-3; j_gene: TRBJ2-7; CDR3aa: CASSSGLAGDEQYF; CDR3nt: TGTGCCAGCAGCTCGGGACTAGCGGGAGACGAGCAGTACTTC
abundance: NA; d_gene: TRBD1; v_gene: TRBV7-9; j_gene: TRBJ1-2; CDR3aa: CASSLEGTANGYTF; CDR3nt: TGTGCCAGCAGCTTAGAAGGGACAGCTAATGGCTACACCTTC
abundance: NA; d_gene: NA; v_gene: TRBV7-9; j_gene: TRBJ1-4; CDR3aa: CASSIAAGNEKLFF; CDR3nt: TGTGCCAGCAGCATCGCCGCGGGGAATGAAAAACTGTTTTTT
abundance: once; d_gene: NA; v_gene: TRBV19; j_gene: TRBJ2-3; CDR3aa: CASSTPPLDTQYF; CDR3nt: TGTGCCAGTAGTACCCCCCCCCTAGATACGCAGTATTTT
abundance: NA; d_gene: TRBD1; v_gene: TRBV24-1; j_gene: TRBJ2-1; CDR3aa: CATSDRTGRNEQFF; CDR3nt: TGTGCCACCAGTGATAGGACAGGGCGCAATGAGCAGTTCTTC
abundance: NA; d_gene: NA; v_gene: TRBV20-1; j_gene: TRBJ1-4; CDR3aa: CSARDYLGTTNEKLFF; CDR3nt: TGCAGTGCTAGAGATTATTTAGGGACAACTAATGAAAAACTGTTTTTT
abundance: NA; d_gene: TRBD1; v_gene: TRBV11-3; j_gene: TRBJ1-2; CDR3aa: CASSFGQGDGYTF; CDR3nt: TGTGCCAGCAGCTTCGGACAGGGGGATGGCTACACCTTC
abundance: few; d_gene: TRBD2; v_gene: TRBV20-1; j_gene: TRBJ2-7; CDR3aa: CSALTSGSDYEQYF; CDR3nt: TGCAGTGCTCTTACTAGCGGGAGCGATTACGAGCAGTACTTC
abundance: NA; d_gene: TRBD1; v_gene: TRBV19; j_gene: TRBJ1-1; CDR3aa: CASSIQGDGEAFF; CDR3nt: TGTGCCAGTAGTATACAGGGGGACGGTGAAGCTTTCTTT
abundance: NA; d_gene: TRBD2; v_gene: TRBV6-5; j_gene: TRBJ2-7; CDR3aa: CASSYLSGTKSYEQYF; CDR3nt: TGTGCCAGCAGTTACCTCTCCGGGACTAAGTCCTACGAGCAGTACTTC
abundance: NA; d_gene: TRBD2; v_gene: TRBV15; j_gene: TRBJ2-1; CDR3aa: CATSRTLAGGHEQFF; CDR3nt: TGTGCCACCAGCAGAACGTTAGCGGGAGGCCATGAGCAGTTCTTC
abundance: NA; d_gene: NA; v_gene: TRBV24-1; j_gene: TRBJ2-3; CDR3aa: CATSDLAVGNTDTQYF; CDR3nt: TGTGCCACCAGTGATTTGGCGGTAGGGAACACAGATACGCAGTATTTT
abundance: NA; d_gene: NA; v_gene: TRBV2; j_gene: TRBJ2-7; CDR3aa: CASSDWGAVDEQYF; CDR3nt: TGTGCCAGCAGTGATTGGGGGGCGGTCGACGAGCAGTACTTC
abundance: NA; d_gene: NA; v_gene: TRBV20-1; j_gene: TRBJ1-3; CDR3aa: CSAREASFSGNTIYF; CDR3nt: TGCAGTGCCCGAGAGGCTTCCTTCTCTGGAAACACCATATATTTT
abundance: NA; d_gene: NA; v_gene: TRBV24-1; j_gene: TRBJ2-2; CDR3aa: CATSDFSNTGELFF; CDR3nt: TGTGCCACCAGTGATTTTTCGAACACCGGGGAGCTGTTTTTT
abundance: few; d_gene: TRBD2; v_gene: TRBV11-3; j_gene: TRBJ2-3; CDR3aa: CASTSLAGARTDTQYF; CDR3nt: TGTGCCAGCACTTCACTAGCGGGGGCTCGGACAGATACGCAGTATTTT
abundance: NA; d_gene: TRBD1; v_gene: TRBV7-9; j_gene: TRBJ1-1; CDR3aa: CASSLQTGWSNTEAFF; CDR3nt: TGTGCCAGCAGCTTACAGACAGGGTGGTCGAACACTGAAGCTTTCTTT